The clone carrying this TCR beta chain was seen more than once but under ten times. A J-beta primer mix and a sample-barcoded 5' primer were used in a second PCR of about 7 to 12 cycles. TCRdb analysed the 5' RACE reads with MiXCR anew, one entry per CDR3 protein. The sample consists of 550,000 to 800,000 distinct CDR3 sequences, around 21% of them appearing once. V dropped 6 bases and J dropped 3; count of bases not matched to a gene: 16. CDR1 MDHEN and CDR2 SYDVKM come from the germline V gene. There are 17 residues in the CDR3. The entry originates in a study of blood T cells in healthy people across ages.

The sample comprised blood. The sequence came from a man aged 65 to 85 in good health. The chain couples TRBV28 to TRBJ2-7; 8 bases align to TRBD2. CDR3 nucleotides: TGTGCCAGCAGCTCCCGACATAGCGGGGTGAAACTCTACGAGCAGTACTTC. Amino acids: CASSSRHSGVKLYEQYF.